These 21 T cell receptor beta chains were all obtained from the same sample, sequenced in a study of shared clonotypes between healthy human individuals. The table came from immunoSEQ multiplex PCR; TCRdb's copy has only in-frame clones and leaves some out. The table records under 2,500,000 clones, approximately 95% of them present only once. The specimen was naive CD4+ T cells sorted from blood. As to subset: CD45RA+ positively selected. All receptors come from a man aged 18 to 29 in good health.

Turning to this clone: Other nucleotide sequences in the sample specify the same CDR3. The chain carries TRBV5-1 and TRBJ2-7, with 7 bases that match TRBD1. Germline-derived CDR1 and CDR2 are SGHRS and YFSETQ. The V gene end was trimmed by 0 bases and the J gene end by 2 bases; junction bases not matched to a gene: 2. There are 14 residues in the CDR3. This CDR3 reads CASSLGDSTYEQYF. CDR3 nucleotides: TGCGCCAGCAGCTTGGGGGACAGCACCTACGAGCAGTACTTC. The complete variable domain, with remaining parts taken from reference TRBV5-1 and TRBJ2-7, reads KAGVTQTPRYLIKTRGQQVTLSCSPISGHRSVSWYQQTPGQGLQFLFEYFSETQRNKGNFPGRFSGRQFSNSRSEMNVSTLELGDSALYLCASSLGDSTYEQYFGPGTRLTVT.

The V gene is TRBV5-6, the J gene TRBJ1-6; 7 bases are shared with TRBD1. The V gene end was trimmed by 4 bases and the J gene end by 3 bases; junction bases not matched to a gene: 7. The germline V gene has CDR1 SGHDT and CDR2 YYEEEE. The CDR3 length is 16 residues. The CDR3 reads CASSLGQVIYNSPLHF. In nucleotides, the CDR3 is TGTGCCAGCAGCCTTGGACAGGTCATCTATAATTCACCCCTCCACTTT.

J is TRBJ1-4 and V is TRBV11-2; 9 bases align to TRBD1. The CDR3 runs 17 residues. CDR1 and CDR2 (germline): SGHAT, FQNNGV. V trimming: 3 bases; J trimming: 3 bases; junction bases outside the gene matches: 8. This CDR3 reads CASSFTGGIFSNEKLFF. The CDR3 coding sequence is TGTGCCAGCAGCTTCACAGGGGGCATCTTTTCTAATGAAAAACTGTTTTTT.

This chain uses TRBV10-1 with TRBJ2-6; the D is unclear. Trimming stripped 11 bases from V and 8 bases from J, with 13 bases between. The CDR3 loop spans 12 amino acids. Per the germline V gene, CDR1 is WNHNN and CDR2 is SYGVQD (reference sequence). The CDR3: CAGPLRTNVLTF. In nucleotides, the CDR3 is TGCGCCGGCCCCCTTAGGACCAACGTCCTGACTTTC.

The chain is built from TRBV9 and TRBJ2-6; perhaps D is TRBD1 or TRBD2 (6 bases each). The CDR3 covers 16 residues. Germline V gene lookup returns CDR1 SGDLS and CDR2 YYNGEE. V lost 7 bases to trimming and J lost 0 bases, with 14 bases between them. The DNA of the CDR3 is TGTGCCAGCGAGGGGGGAACCTTCTCTGGGGCCAACGTCCTGACTTTC. Protein sequence: CASEGGTFSGANVLTF.

J is TRBJ2-5 and V is TRBV13; 8 bases match TRBD1. V shed 8 bases and J 5 bases; nucleotides not matched to a gene: 13. The CDR3 spans 15 residues. CDR1 and CDR2 (germline): PRHDT, FYEKMQ (reference sequence). CDR3 region: CASSGGQTSWETQYF. In DNA, the CDR3 is TGTGCCAGCTCAGGGGGCCAAACTAGCTGGGAGACCCAGTACTTC. Combining the CDR3 with reference TRBV13 and TRBJ2-5 gives the whole variable domain AAGVIQSPRHLIKEKRETATLKCYPIPRHDTVYWYQQGPGQDPQFLISFYEKMQSDKGSIPDRFSAQQFSDYHSELNMSSLELGDSALYFCASSGGQTSWETQYFGPGTRLLVL.

This chain connects TRBV21-1 to TRBJ1-3; the table names TRBD1, a call not compared with the DNA. TRBV21-1 is recorded as a pseudogene. This CDR3 has 17 residues. CDR3 loop: CASSIESFTASGNTIYF. The CDR3 coding sequence is TGTGCCAGCAGCATAGAATCCTTTACAGCCTCTGGAAACACCATATATTTT.

The rearrangement uses TRBV7-9 and TRBJ2-1; D might be TRBD1 (6 bases). This CDR3 is built from 15 residues. Trimming took 2 bases from V and 5 from J, leaving 13 bases between them. From germline, CDR1 is SEHNR and CDR2 FQNEAQ (reference sequence). This chain's CDR3 is CASSLKGGWNNEQFF. In DNA form, the CDR3 reads TGTGCCAGCAGCTTAAAAGGGGGATGGAACAATGAGCAGTTCTTC.

V gene TRBV6-1 combines with J gene TRBJ1-1, with TRBD1 as a possible D gene (6 bases). V was shortened by 5 bases and J by 0 bases, with 13 bases between the two germline ends. The CDR3 contains 15 residues. Per the germline V gene, CDR1 is MNHNS and CDR2 is SASEGT. CDR3 in amino acids: CASSSMTGLNTEAFF. The CDR3 DNA sequence: TGTGCCAGCAGTTCCATGACAGGTTTGAACACTGAAGCTTTCTTT.

The J gene is TRBJ1-2, the V gene TRBV5-1; tentatively, D is TRBD1 (5 bases). CDR1 is SGHRS, CDR2 YFSETQ, per germline. V dropped 4 bases and J dropped 1 base, with 17 bases sitting between them. CDR3 length: 16 residues. CDR3 nucleotides: TGCGCCAGCAGCGAGATTACAGGAGGGCTTAACTATGGCTACACCTTC. Encoded protein: CASSEITGGLNYGYTF.

The chain is built from TRBV6-1 and TRBJ2-5; perhaps TRBD2 as D (5 bases). V lost 6 bases to trimming and J lost 1 base, with 12 bases between them. Germline loops: CDR1 MNHNS, CDR2 SASEGT. The CDR3 contains 14 residues. The DNA of the CDR3 is TGTGCCAGCAGAACGGGGTTTGTCCAAGAGACCCAGTACTTC. Residues: CASRTGFVQETQYF.

The rearrangement links TRBV5-4 to TRBJ2-1, with 8 bases fitting TRBD2. J lost 2 bases, V lost 0 bases, and 4 bases had no gene match. The CDR3 has 16 residues. The germline gives CDR1 SGHNT, CDR2 YYREEE (reference sequence). The CDR3 is CASSLELAATYNEQFF. DNA for the CDR3: TGTGCCAGCAGCTTGGAACTAGCGGCTACCTACAATGAGCAGTTCTTC.

V is TRBV5-8 and J is TRBJ2-4; maybe TRBD1 (6 bases). Trimming removed 4 bases from V and 6 bases from J, with 11 bases in between. Germline V gene sequence: CDR1 SGHTS, CDR2 YDEGEE. The CDR3 sequence is 13 residues long. The CDR3 DNA reads as TGTGCCAGCAGCCGAGGACAGAGAAACATTCAGTACTTC. Amino acid sequence: CASSRGQRNIQYF.

This chain uses TRBV19 with TRBJ1-4; tentatively, D is TRBD1 (5 bases). Per germline, CDR1 LNHDA and CDR2 SQIVND (reference sequence). CDR3 length: 14 residues. V dropped 8 bases and J dropped 2 bases, with 12 bases sitting between them. DNA for the CDR3: TGTGCCAGTGGCCTGGGACGGACTAATGAAAAACTGTTTTTT. This codes for CASGLGRTNEKLFF.

The CDR3 coding sequence is TGTGCCAGCAGCCATTGGGGGACAGGGGTCAACTATGGCTACACCTTC. Protein sequence: CASSHWGTGVNYGYTF. The chain employs TRBV5-7 and TRBJ1-2, with 10 bases aligning to TRBD1. TRBV5-7 is recorded as an ORF, its role being uncertain. Trimming at V came to 4 bases and at J to 2 bases, leaving 8 bases not matched to a gene. This CDR3 contains 16 residues.

The count of this clone is one. This chain uses TRBV4-1 with TRBJ2-7; the match to TRBD2 covers 8 bases. The CDR3 has 17 amino acids. The germline CDR1 and CDR2 sequences are MGHRA and YSYEKL. The ends lost 2 bases at V and 2 bases at J; junction bases unmatched: 11. CDR3 residues: CASSQTTGLALTYEQYF. The CDR3 DNA sequence: TGCGCCAGCAGCCAAACTACCGGACTAGCTCTCACCTACGAGCAGTACTTC.

V and J are TRBV21-1 and TRBJ2-7; the DNA was not used to check the table's D call, TRBD1. TRBV21-1 is shown as a pseudogene. This CDR3 spans 14 amino acids. The CDR3 DNA reads TGTGCCAGCAGCAAAGATAACCAGATTTACGAGCAGTACTTC. Translating gives CASSKDNQIYEQYF.

The CDR3 DNA sequence: TGCAGTGCAACAGGGTTTGAAAAACTGTTTTTT. Protein product: CSATGFEKLFF. The chain is built from TRBV20-1 and TRBJ1-4; maybe TRBD1 (6 bases). The CDR3 is 11 residues long. The germline gives CDR1 DFQATT, CDR2 SNEGSKA (reference sequence). Trimming left V 6 bases short and J 7 bases short, with 9 bases between.

V usage is TRBV19 and J usage is TRBJ1-1; the D is unclear. V gave up 7 bases and J gave up 5 bases, with 20 bases separating them. Germline V gene data show CDR1 as LNHDA and CDR2 as SQIVND (reference sequence). This CDR3 region has 15 residues. CDR3 loop: CASTLVHSSRTEAFF. The CDR3 nucleotides read TGTGCCAGTACCTTGGTTCACAGCTCGAGGACTGAAGCTTTCTTT.

In its sample, this clone was seen a few times. The same CDR3 arises from other DNA sequences in this sample as well. The chain combines TRBV29-1 with TRBJ1-1; perhaps TRBD1 as D (6 bases). Per the germline V gene, CDR1 is SQVTM and CDR2 is ANQGSEA. This CDR3 comprises 12 residues. With 3 bases removed from V and 1 base from J, the gap between germline ends came to 6 bases. CDR3 in amino acids: CSVDRGNTEAFF. The CDR3 coding sequence is TGCAGCGTTGACAGGGGGAACACTGAAGCTTTCTTT.

V and J are TRBV14 and TRBJ2-5; 9 bases fit TRBD2. The length of the CDR3 is 17 residues. CDR1 is SGHDN, CDR2 FVKESK, per germline. V gave up 5 bases and J gave up 5 bases; unmatched junction bases: 15. As DNA, the CDR3 is TGTGCCAGCAGCAAAAGAATCACAGCGGGGGGTAAGGAGACCCAGTACTTC. Protein: CASSKRITAGGKETQYF.